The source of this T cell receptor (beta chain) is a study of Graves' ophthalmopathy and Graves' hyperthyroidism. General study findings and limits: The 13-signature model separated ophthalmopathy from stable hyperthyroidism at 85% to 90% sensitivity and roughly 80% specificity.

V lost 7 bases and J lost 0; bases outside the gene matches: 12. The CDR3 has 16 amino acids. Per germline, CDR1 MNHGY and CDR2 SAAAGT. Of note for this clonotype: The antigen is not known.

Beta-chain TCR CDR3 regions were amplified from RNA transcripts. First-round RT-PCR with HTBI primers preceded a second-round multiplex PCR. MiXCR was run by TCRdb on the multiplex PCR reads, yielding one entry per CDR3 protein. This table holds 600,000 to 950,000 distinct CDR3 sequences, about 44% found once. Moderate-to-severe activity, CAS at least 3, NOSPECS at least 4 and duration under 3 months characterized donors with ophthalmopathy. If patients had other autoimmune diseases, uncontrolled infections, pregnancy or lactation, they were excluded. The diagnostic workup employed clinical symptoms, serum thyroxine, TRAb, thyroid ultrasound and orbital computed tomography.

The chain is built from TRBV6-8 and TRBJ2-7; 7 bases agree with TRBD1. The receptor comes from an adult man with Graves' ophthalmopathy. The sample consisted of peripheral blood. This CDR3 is CASTLPRQGYSYEQYF. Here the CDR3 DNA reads TGTGCCAGCACCCTACCTCGACAGGGCTACTCCTACGAGCAGTACTTC.